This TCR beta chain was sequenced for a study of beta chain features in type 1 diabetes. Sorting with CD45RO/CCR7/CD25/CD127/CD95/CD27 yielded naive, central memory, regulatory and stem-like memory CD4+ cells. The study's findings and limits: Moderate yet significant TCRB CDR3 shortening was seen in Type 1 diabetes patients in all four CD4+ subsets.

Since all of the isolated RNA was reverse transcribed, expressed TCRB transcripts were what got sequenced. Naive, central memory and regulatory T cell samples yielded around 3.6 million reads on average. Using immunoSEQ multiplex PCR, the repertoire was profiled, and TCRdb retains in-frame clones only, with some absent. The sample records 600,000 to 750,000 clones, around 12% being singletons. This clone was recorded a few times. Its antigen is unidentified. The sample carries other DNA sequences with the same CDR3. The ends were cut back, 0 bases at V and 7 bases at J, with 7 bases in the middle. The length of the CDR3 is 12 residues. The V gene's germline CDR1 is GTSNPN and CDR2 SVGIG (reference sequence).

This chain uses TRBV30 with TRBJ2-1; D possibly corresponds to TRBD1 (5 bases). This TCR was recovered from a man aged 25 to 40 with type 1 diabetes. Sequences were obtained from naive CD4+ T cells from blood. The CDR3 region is CAWSVRGNEQFF. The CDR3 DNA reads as TGTGCCTGGAGTGTAAGGGGTAATGAGCAGTTCTTC.